The 31 T cell receptor beta chains presented below share a single source sample, sequenced in a study of blood T cell repertoires in COVID-19 (dated by TCRdb to between 2020 and 2021). The library was made by the immunoSEQ multiplex PCR assay. As stored in TCRdb, this immuneACCESS dataset retains in-frame rearrangements with V and J assigned. A fraction of the clones does not appear; measured against another copy, unresolved V genes explain less than half of the discrepancy, and the remainder lacks a known reason. The sample table contains about 220,000 clones; only one count was recorded for approximately 82% of them. The ten largest clones take up about 3.9% of the sample. The sample comprised peripheral blood. These receptors originate from a woman over 75 with acute or convalescent COVID-19.

The chain employs TRBV9 and TRBJ2-5; 8 bases map to TRBD1. From germline, CDR1 is SGDLS and CDR2 YYNGEE. CDR3 length equals 15 residues. The junction had 10 bases not matched to a gene; V was cut back by 4 bases and J by 5 bases. The CDR3 DNA is TGTGCCAGCAGCCCGCACATCAACAGGGGGGAGACCCAGTACTTC. This sequence encodes CASSPHINRGETQYF.

V gene TRBV7-3 combines with J gene TRBJ2-3; 8 nucleotides align to TRBD1. After removal of 4 bases from V and 8 bases from J, the junction contained 2 bases not matched to a gene. The CDR3 is 12 amino acids. Germline V gives CDR1 SGHTA, CDR2 FQGTGA. CDR3 amino acids: CASSSDRVTQYF. Here the CDR3 DNA reads TGTGCCAGCAGCTCGGACAGGGTTACGCAGTATTTT.

The rearrangement uses TRBV24-1 and TRBJ2-7; 9 bases agree with TRBD1. The length of the CDR3 is 16 residues. The J segment lost 3 bases and the V segment lost 3 bases, leaving 8 bases of the junction unmatched. Germline V gene sequence: CDR1 KGHDR, CDR2 SFDVKD. The CDR3 loop is CATSDGPGTGLYEQYF. Here the CDR3 DNA reads TGTGCCACCAGTGATGGACCCGGGACAGGGCTCTACGAGCAGTACTTC.

The chain has TRBV12-3 or TRBV12-4 and TRBJ1-1; no definite D call. This CDR3 is built from 13 residues. V dropped 5 bases and J dropped 3 bases, with 10 bases sitting between them. The CDR3 DNA reads as TGTGCCAGCAGTAGAACAGAATACACTGAAGCTTTCTTT. This gives the protein CASSRTEYTEAFF.

This chain uses TRBV4-2 with TRBJ2-5; possible D gene TRBD2, 5 bases. Germline V gene data show CDR1 as LGHNA and CDR2 as YNFKEQ. V dropped 1 base and J dropped 5 bases, with 11 bases sitting between them. This CDR3 contains 14 residues. CDR3: CASSQVGSGETQYF. Written as DNA, the CDR3 is TGTGCCAGCAGCCAAGTGGGGTCGGGGGAGACCCAGTACTTC.

The chain has TRBV3-1 (or the pseudogene TRBV3-2) and TRBJ2-3; 10 nucleotides align to TRBD2. From germline, CDR1 is LGHDT and CDR2 YNNKEL (reference sequence). The CDR3 extends over 15 amino acids. Trimming removed 5 bases from V and 7 bases from J; junction bases left unmatched: 9. The CDR3 protein is CASSDERGGPNTQYF. CDR3 DNA: TGTGCCAGCAGCGATGAGCGGGGGGGCCCCAATACGCAGTATTTT.

The chain couples TRBV18 to TRBJ2-3; maybe TRBD1 (5 bases). The germline V gene has CDR1 KGHSH and CDR2 LQKENI. Between the trimmed V and J ends, which lost 5 bases and 0 bases, there was a span of 12 bases. The CDR3 loop spans 15 amino acids. CDR3 DNA sequence: TGTGCCAGCTCATCCGGACACCAAAGCACAGATACGCAGTATTTT. Encoded protein: CASSSGHQSTDTQYF.

This chain connects TRBV20-1 to TRBJ2-5; D may correspond to TRBD1 or TRBD2 (6 bases each). The CDR3 has 14 residues. Germline CDR1 and CDR2: DFQATT and SNEGSKA (reference sequence). V gave up 6 bases and J gave up 4 bases, with 18 bases separating them. CDR3 nucleotides: TGCAGTGCCAGTGAGGGGGGAGAGGGAGAGACCCAGTACTTC. Its translation: CSASEGGEGETQYF.

This chain connects TRBV20-1 to TRBJ2-1; 12 bases are a match to TRBD2. Germline V gives CDR1 DFQATT, CDR2 SNEGSKA (reference sequence). V lost 3 bases and J lost 10; bases outside the gene matches: 13. CDR3 length: 16 residues. The CDR3 DNA reads as TGCAGTGCTAGTCGGTCTAGCGGGGGGGCGCCTGGGGAGCAGTTCTTC. This codes for CSASRSSGGAPGEQFF.

CDR3 in amino acids: CASSLRGRQPQHF. The CDR3 DNA reads TGTGCCAGCAGTTTGAGAGGAAGGCAGCCCCAGCATTTT. The chain uses TRBV28 and TRBJ1-5; D unresolved. Germline CDR1 is MDHEN and CDR2 is SYDVKM. This CDR3 has 13 amino acids. V dropped 3 bases and J dropped 7 bases, with 10 bases sitting between them.

The rearrangement links TRBV19 to TRBJ1-5; D is perhaps TRBD1 (5 bases). Looked up from germline, CDR1 is LNHDA and CDR2 is SQIVND (reference sequence). This CDR3 contains 15 residues. Trimming shortened V by 5 bases and J by 0 bases, and 11 bases separated the two germline ends. The CDR3, as DNA: TGTGCCAGTAGTGCCCAGGGTGTTAGCAATCAGCCCCAGCATTTT. Its translation: CASSAQGVSNQPQHF.

J is TRBJ2-3 and V is TRBV19, with D unclear. Deletions cut 1 base from V and 0 bases from J, with 5 bases between. CDR3 size: 14 residues. Germline CDR1 and CDR2: LNHDA and SQIVND (reference sequence). In nucleotides, the CDR3 is TGTGCCAGTAGTATAGGGGCTAGCACAGATACGCAGTATTTT. This sequence encodes CASSIGASTDTQYF. Using reference TRBV19 and TRBJ2-3 for the parts outside the CDR3, the full variable domain is DGGITQSPKYLFRKEGQNVTLSCEQNLNHDAMYWYRQDPGQGLRLIYYSQIVNDFQKGDIAEGYSVSREKKESFPLTVTSAQKNPTAFYLCASSIGASTDTQYFGPGTRLTVL.

The V call is TRBV11-2, the J call TRBJ2-5, with 8 positions matching TRBD1. The junction had 7 bases not matched to a gene; V was cut back by 5 bases and J by 5 bases. Germline assignment: CDR1 SGHAT and CDR2 FQNNGV. The CDR3 is 14 residues long. For the CDR3, the DNA is TGTGCCAGCAGCCGACAGGGGCTGATCGAGACCCAGTACTTC. This sequence encodes CASSRQGLIETQYF.

This rearrangement joins TRBV28 to TRBJ1-2; D uncertain. The CDR3 covers 14 residues. V dropped 2 bases and J dropped 0 bases, with 7 bases sitting between them. In germline, CDR1 is MDHEN, CDR2 SYDVKM. The CDR3 sequence is CASSLGLANYGYTF. The CDR3 bases are TGTGCCAGCAGTTTAGGACTAGCTAACTATGGCTACACCTTC.

The CDR3 DNA reads TGTGCCAGCAGCCTTCAGTCCTACGAGCAGTACTTC. The encoded protein is CASSLQSYEQYF. The chain couples TRBV7-9 to TRBJ2-7; D uncertain. The CDR3 covers 12 residues. Looked up from germline, CDR1 is SEHNR and CDR2 is FQNEAQ (reference sequence). With 5 bases removed from V and 1 base from J, the gap between germline ends came to 6 bases.

The chain employs TRBV7-9 and TRBJ1-1; TRBD1 might be the D (6 bases). Germline V gene data show CDR1 as SEHNR and CDR2 as FQNEAQ (reference sequence). CDR3 length: 13 residues. The germline V and J ends were trimmed by 6 bases and 2 bases, with 10 bases remaining between them. Written as DNA, the CDR3 is TGTGCCAGCAGACAGGGTGGAAACACTGAAGCTTTCTTT. Its protein product is CASRQGGNTEAFF.

To note about this clone: At the DNA level, this CDR3 is encoded by other sequences in the same sample as well. As DNA, the CDR3 is TGTGCCAGCAGCTCTACAGGCTCTGGAAACACCATATATTTT. It translates to CASSSTGSGNTIYF. The chain couples TRBV7-3 to TRBJ1-3, with D perhaps matching TRBD1 (5 bases). The ends were cut back, 4 bases at V and 0 bases at J, with 7 bases in the middle. CDR1 is SGHTA and CDR2 is FQGTGA in the germline V gene. The CDR3 runs 14 residues.

The chain couples TRBV28 to TRBJ1-4, with TRBD1 identical over 7 bases. The CDR3 spans 15 residues. V was pared by 5 bases and J by 12 bases, with 15 bases of the junction left unmatched. The germline V gene encodes CDR1 MDHEN and CDR2 SYDVKM. In DNA form, the CDR3 reads TGTGCCAGCAGTCCCGGACAGGTCGGGGCCGGGGAACTGTTTTTT. Translation: CASSPGQVGAGELFF. The whole variable domain, filled in from reference TRBV28 and TRBJ1-4, reads DVKVTQSSRYLVKRTGEKVFLECVQDMDHENMFWYRQDPGLGLRLIYFSYDVKMKEKGDIPEGYSVSREKKERFSLILESASTNQTSMYLCASSPGQVGAGELFFGSGTQLSVL.

Only a few counts were recorded for this clone. The chain is built from TRBV7-9 and TRBJ1-1; D possibly corresponds to TRBD1 (5 bases). Trimming pared 5 bases from V and 4 bases from J, leaving 14 bases between. The CDR3 covers 14 residues. CDR1 and CDR2 from the germline V gene are SEHNR and FQNEAQ (reference sequence). CDR3: CASSPQGWSTEAFF. The CDR3 DNA sequence: TGTGCCAGCAGCCCTCAGGGTTGGAGCACTGAAGCTTTCTTT.

The gene calls are TRBV6-1 and TRBJ1-4; D is uncertain. Germline lookup yields CDR1 MNHNS and CDR2 SASEGT. The CDR3 has 14 residues. Deletions cut 2 bases from V and 7 bases from J, with 11 bases between. The CDR3: CASSEFGRAEKLFF. The CDR3 nucleotides are TGTGCCAGCAGTGAATTTGGGCGGGCTGAAAAACTGTTTTTT.

The CDR3 DNA is TGCGCCAGCAGCCAAGAACGGGCTAACTATGGCTACACCTTC. It yields the protein CASSQERANYGYTF. This chain joins TRBV4-1 and TRBJ1-2; unclear D gene. V was shortened by 0 bases and J by 0 bases, with 5 bases between the two germline ends. Germline CDR1 and CDR2: MGHRA and YSYEKL. The CDR3 has 14 residues.

This chain joins TRBV27 and TRBJ1-6; possible D gene TRBD1, 6 bases. CDR3 length: 14 residues. Trimming took off 6 bases at V and 9 bases at J, with 15 bases between the two ends. Germline V lookup: CDR1 MNHEY, CDR2 SMNVEV (reference sequence). The CDR3 nucleotides are TGTGCCAGCAGGCGGCAGAGGGGGGGTTCACCCCTCCACTTT. Its translation is CASRRQRGGSPLHF.

This clone was observed once. The chain links TRBV3-1 (or the pseudogene TRBV3-2) to TRBJ1-2; 8 bases align to TRBD1. The V segment lost 4 bases and the J segment 7 bases; nucleotides outside the gene matches: 8. This CDR3 spans 14 amino acids. The V gene's germline CDR1 is LGHDT and CDR2 YNNKEL (reference sequence). As DNA, the CDR3 is TGTGCCAGCAGCCTTTGGGGACAGGATGGTGGCTACACCTTC. It encodes CASSLWGQDGGYTF.

The chain employs TRBV19 and TRBJ2-4, with a tentative D call TRBD1 (6 bases). Trimming stripped 5 bases from V and 9 bases from J, with 20 bases between. The CDR3 extends over 15 amino acids. The germline V gene encodes CDR1 LNHDA and CDR2 SQIVND (reference sequence). CDR3 residues: CASSLTHGQYSIQYF. In nucleotides, the CDR3 is TGTGCCAGTAGTCTCACGCACGGACAGTACAGCATTCAGTACTTC.

This clone was recorded a few times. The chain links TRBV28 to TRBJ2-7; 7 bases are shared with TRBD1. The CDR3 totals 14 residues. After removal of 4 bases from V and 5 bases from J, the junction contained 8 bases not matched to a gene. CDR1 and CDR2 (germline): MDHEN, SYDVKM. In nucleotides, the CDR3 is TGTGCCAGCAGTTGGAAGACAGGGTTGGACGAGCAGTACTTC. It encodes CASSWKTGLDEQYF.

The chain carries TRBV20-1 and TRBJ1-1; perhaps TRBD1 as D (5 bases). Trimming took 3 bases from V and 4 from J, leaving 12 bases between them. This CDR3 comprises 13 residues. Per the germline V gene, CDR1 is DFQATT and CDR2 is SNEGSKA (reference sequence). CDR3 DNA sequence: TGCAGTGCTAGTTTGACAGCCGGCACTGAAGCTTTCTTT. This encodes CSASLTAGTEAFF.

The V gene is TRBV5-1, the J gene TRBJ2-1, with 7 bases identical to TRBD1. Germline loops: CDR1 SGHRS, CDR2 YFSETQ. V dropped 3 bases and J dropped 1; count of bases not matched to a gene: 4. The CDR3 spans 15 residues. The CDR3 sequence: CASSWTGQSYNEQFF. The CDR3 DNA is TGCGCCAGCAGCTGGACAGGCCAATCCTACAATGAGCAGTTCTTC.

This clone has a handful of counts. The chain joins TRBV6-2 or TRBV6-3 to TRBJ2-7; 8 nucleotides agree with TRBD1. Germline CDR1 and CDR2: MNHEY and SVGEGT. With V trimmed by 2 bases and J by 2 bases, 5 bases remained unmatched. This CDR3 has 15 amino acids. CDR3 bases: TGTGCCAGCAGTTACGACGGACAGGGACCCTACGAGCAGTACTTC. Encoded protein: CASSYDGQGPYEQYF.

This chain links TRBV27 with TRBJ1-2; weak D call: TRBD1 (5 bases). Germline CDR1 and CDR2: MNHEY and SMNVEV (reference sequence). The CDR3 spans 13 residues. The V end lost 8 bases, the J end lost 4 bases, and 14 bases lay between the germline ends. CDR3 sequence reads: CASRSGGGYGYTF. In DNA form, the CDR3 reads TGTGCCAGCCGTTCGGGGGGTGGCTATGGCTACACCTTC.

This chain links TRBV20-1 with TRBJ1-2; TRBD1 aligns across 7 bases. CDR3 size: 17 residues. The germline CDR1 and CDR2 sequences are DFQATT and SNEGSKA (reference sequence). V lost 3 bases and J lost 0; bases outside the gene matches: 13. In nucleotides, the CDR3 is TGCAGTGCTAGTCATAGGACAGGTGCTGTTTCTAACTATGGCTACACCTTC. This sequence encodes CSASHRTGAVSNYGYTF.

The chain combines TRBV5-1 with TRBJ1-6; TRBD1 matches 7 bases. With 0 bases clipped from V and 9 bases from J, the junction kept 3 bases outside the gene matches. Germline values: CDR1 SGHRS, CDR2 YFSETQ. The CDR3 spans 14 residues. The CDR3 is CASSLETGSSPLHF. The CDR3 region has the DNA TGCGCCAGCAGCTTGGAGACAGGGAGTTCACCCCTCCACTTT.